This T cell receptor beta chain is from a study of blood T cells in healthy people across ages. Donors were healthy Caucasian individuals from Russia aged roughly 6 to 95. There are a few counts of this clonotype. Its antigen remains unidentified. Study-level points and caveats: The study regarded diversity estimates from one million T cells as underestimates. No conclusive comparison of naive versus antigen-experienced cells was possible with unsorted PBMCs.

A sample-barcoded 5' primer and a J-beta primer mix were used in a second PCR of roughly 7 to 12 cycles. From the 5' RACE reads, TCRdb called clonotypes with MiXCR, one entry per CDR3 protein. The sample shows 1 million or so distinct CDR3 sequences, under 45% of them seen only once. The sequence came from a woman aged 60-70 years in good health. The specimen sequenced was blood.

The CDR3 is CASSQAGGPPYF. In DNA, the CDR3 is TGTGCCAGCAGCCAAGCGGGGGGTCCTCCGTACTTC. The chain joins TRBV14 to TRBJ2-5; 7 bases agree with TRBD2. In germline, CDR1 is SGHDN, CDR2 FVKESK. The length of the CDR3 is 12 residues. The J segment lost 13 bases and the V segment lost 1 base, leaving 6 bases of the junction unmatched.